These 5 T cell receptor beta chains share one sample of origin, sequenced in a study of Tregs in tolerant kidney transplant recipients. Profiling relied on immunoSEQ multiplex PCR, and the TCRdb table lists in-frame clones only, not all of them. The top ten clones hold around 2.3% of a sample with over 50,000 clones, around 85% of them seen once. The sample consisted of Tregs from blood, taken before the transplant. Receptor source: a human donor who received a combined kidney and bone marrow transplant.

This CDR3 reads CASSEGGSGETQYF. The CDR3 coding sequence is TGTGCCAGCAGTGAGGGGGGGTCCGGAGAGACCCAGTACTTC. This sequence joins TRBV2 and TRBJ2-5; 7 nucleotides line up with TRBD2. The junction had 5 bases not matched to a gene; V was cut back by 3 bases and J by 4 bases. Germline V lookup: CDR1 SNHLY, CDR2 FYNNEI. The CDR3 covers 14 residues.

The genes are TRBV6-5 and TRBJ1-1, with 7 bases lining up with TRBD1. CDR1 is MNHEY, CDR2 SVGAGI, per germline. This CDR3 region has 15 residues. V was clipped by 0 bases and J by 0 bases; unmatched bases: 1. The CDR3 protein is CASSYSGQMNTEAFF. In DNA, the CDR3 is TGTGCCAGCAGTTACTCGGGACAGATGAACACTGAAGCTTTCTTT.

The V gene is TRBV7-9, the J gene TRBJ1-5; D uncertain. V lost 4 bases and J 1 base, leaving 14 bases between the germline ends. This CDR3 comprises 16 residues. The germline gives CDR1 SEHNR, CDR2 FQNEAQ (reference sequence). Here the CDR3 DNA reads TGTGCCAGCAGCTACGGTTGGGGTAGCAGCAATCAGCCCCAGCATTTT. This gives the protein CASSYGWGSSNQPQHF.

The chain is built from TRBV11-2 and TRBJ2-7; tentatively, D is TRBD1 or TRBD2 (5 bases each). The CDR3 sequence is 13 residues long. The germline gives CDR1 SGHAT, CDR2 FQNNGV. The V and J ends lost 3 bases and 0 bases respectively, with 6 bases between them. The CDR3 DNA reads as TGTGCCAGCAGCTTTGGGGGCTCCTACGAGCAGTACTTC. It is translated as CASSFGGSYEQYF.

The chain is built from TRBV6-5 and TRBJ1-4; 8 positions match TRBD1. J was trimmed by 8 bases and V by 6 bases; bases with no gene match: 11. The CDR3 consists of 15 residues. Germline V gene data show CDR1 as MNHEY and CDR2 as SVGAGI. CDR3: CASSVDRVRKEKLFF. The CDR3 DNA is TGTGCCAGCAGCGTGGACAGGGTTCGTAAAGAAAAACTGTTTTTT.